Below, one T cell receptor beta chain is given with its context. Its antigen is as yet unknown. This sample is part of a study of beta chain features in type 1 diabetes. Study-wide results and caveats: cDNA sequencing could over-represent cells with high TCR expression.

The CDR3 covers 13 residues. Germline V lookup: CDR1 SGHTA, CDR2 FQGNSA. V trimming: 5 bases; J trimming: 3 bases; junction bases outside the gene matches: 4. Reverse transcribing all isolated RNA meant expressed TCRB transcripts were sequenced. Measured with immunoSEQ multiplex PCR; TCRdb has only the in-frame clones, and not every one. The sample contains 350,000 to 450,000 clones, around 14% of which appear only once. The sequence was collected from a man between 25 and 39 years old in good health. The chain carries TRBV7-2 and TRBJ2-7; 7 bases fit TRBD1. Sequencing was performed on naive CD4+ T cells from blood. CDR3 sequence (DNA): TGTGCCAGCAGCGGAGCAGGGGGCTACGAGCAGTACTTC. Translating it yields CASSGAGGYEQYF.